In its sample, the clone carrying this T cell receptor (beta chain) was seen many times. Germline V lookup: CDR1 SGHRS, CDR2 YFSETQ. Trimming removed 2 bases from V and 6 bases from J; junction bases left unmatched: 8. The CDR3 sequence is 15 residues long. This sample was included in a study of T-cell reconstitution after alpha-beta-depleted transplantation in children. Unique molecular identifiers were used in preparing the TCRbeta library. TCRdb re-derived calls from the PCR reads in MiXCR, one entry per CDR3 protein. The sample comprises about 240,000 distinct CDR3 sequences, 9.5% to 15% of which are singletons, and roughly 2.6% rests with the top ten.

Sequenced material: PBMCs from the stem cell graft donor, taken from the stem cell graft. The chain links TRBV5-1 to TRBJ2-5; 9 bases agree with TRBD1. This sequence was found in a human donor who donated a stem cell graft to a child with acute lymphoblastic leukemia. In DNA, the CDR3 is TGCGCCAGCAGCTTCGTGGACAGGGGAGGAAAGACCCAGTACTTC. Its protein is CASSFVDRGGKTQYF.